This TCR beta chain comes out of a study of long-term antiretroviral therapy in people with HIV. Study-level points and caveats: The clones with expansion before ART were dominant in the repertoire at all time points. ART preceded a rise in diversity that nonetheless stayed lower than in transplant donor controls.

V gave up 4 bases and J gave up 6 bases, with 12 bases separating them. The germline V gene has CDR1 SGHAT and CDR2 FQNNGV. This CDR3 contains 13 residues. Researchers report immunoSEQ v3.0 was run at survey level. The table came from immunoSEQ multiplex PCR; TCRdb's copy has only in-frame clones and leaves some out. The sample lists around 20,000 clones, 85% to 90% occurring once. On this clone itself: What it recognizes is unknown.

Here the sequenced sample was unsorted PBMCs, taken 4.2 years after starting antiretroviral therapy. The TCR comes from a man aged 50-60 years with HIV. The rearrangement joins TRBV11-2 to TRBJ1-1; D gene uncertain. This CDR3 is CASSSDTQPEAFF. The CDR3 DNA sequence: TGTGCCAGCAGCTCAGATACTCAGCCTGAAGCTTTCTTT.